The clone carrying this TCR beta chain was detected ten times or more. The sample originates from a study of CD8+CD57+ T cells in acquired aplastic anemia. As for the study in general: An average of roughly 3 ug of DNA was obtained from sorted CD4+ and CD8+ cells.

According to the study, genomic DNA was the template for TCR beta VDJ and CDR3 profiling. TCRdb analysed the reads with MiXCR anew, one entry per CDR3 protein. The sample lists approximately 190,000 distinct CDR3 sequences, around 47% occurring once. Sequenced patients had shown CD8+CD57+ cell expansion by flow cytometry. The sequencing input was sorted CD4+, CD8+, or CD8+CD57+ T cells (not recorded which) from PBMCs. The sequence derives from a human donor with aplastic anemia.

The CDR3 DNA is TGTGCCAGCAGCGTAGCCATCTGGGGGTCAGATACGCAGTATTTT. This translates into CASSVAIWGSDTQYF. The rearrangement links TRBV9 to TRBJ2-3, with D perhaps matching TRBD1 or TRBD2 (5 bases each). V dropped 0 bases and J dropped 4 bases, with 12 bases sitting between them. The CDR3 has 15 amino acids. CDR1 and CDR2 (germline): SGDLS, YYNGEE.